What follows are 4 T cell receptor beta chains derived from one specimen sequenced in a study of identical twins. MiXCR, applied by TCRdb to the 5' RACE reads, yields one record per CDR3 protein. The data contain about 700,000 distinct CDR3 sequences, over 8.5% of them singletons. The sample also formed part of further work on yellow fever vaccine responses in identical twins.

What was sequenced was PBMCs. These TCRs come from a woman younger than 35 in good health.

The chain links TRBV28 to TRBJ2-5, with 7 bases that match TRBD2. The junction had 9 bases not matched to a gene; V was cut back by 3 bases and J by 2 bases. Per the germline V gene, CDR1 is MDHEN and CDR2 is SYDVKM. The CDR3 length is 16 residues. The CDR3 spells CASSFLGGRTQETQYF. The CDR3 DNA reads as TGTGCCAGCAGTTTCCTCGGGGGGAGAACTCAAGAGACCCAGTACTTC.

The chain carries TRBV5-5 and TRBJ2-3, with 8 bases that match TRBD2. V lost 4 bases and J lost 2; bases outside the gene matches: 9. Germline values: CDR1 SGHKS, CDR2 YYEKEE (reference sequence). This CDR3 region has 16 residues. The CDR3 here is CASSPIAGFNTDTQYF. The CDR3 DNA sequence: TGTGCCAGCAGCCCAATAGCGGGGTTTAACACAGATACGCAGTATTTT.

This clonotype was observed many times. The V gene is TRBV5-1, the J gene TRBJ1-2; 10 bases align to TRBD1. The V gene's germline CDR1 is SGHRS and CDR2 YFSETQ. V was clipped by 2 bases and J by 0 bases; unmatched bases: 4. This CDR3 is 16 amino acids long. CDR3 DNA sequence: TGCGCCAGCAGCTTATCCGGGACAGGGGCTAACTATGGCTACACCTTC. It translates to CASSLSGTGANYGYTF.

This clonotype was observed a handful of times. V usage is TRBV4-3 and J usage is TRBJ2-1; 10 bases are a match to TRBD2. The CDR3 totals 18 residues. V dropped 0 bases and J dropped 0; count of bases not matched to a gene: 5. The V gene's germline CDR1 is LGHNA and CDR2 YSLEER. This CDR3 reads CASSQDSLAGASYNEQFF. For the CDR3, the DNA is TGCGCCAGCAGCCAAGATTCCCTAGCGGGAGCCTCCTACAATGAGCAGTTCTTC.